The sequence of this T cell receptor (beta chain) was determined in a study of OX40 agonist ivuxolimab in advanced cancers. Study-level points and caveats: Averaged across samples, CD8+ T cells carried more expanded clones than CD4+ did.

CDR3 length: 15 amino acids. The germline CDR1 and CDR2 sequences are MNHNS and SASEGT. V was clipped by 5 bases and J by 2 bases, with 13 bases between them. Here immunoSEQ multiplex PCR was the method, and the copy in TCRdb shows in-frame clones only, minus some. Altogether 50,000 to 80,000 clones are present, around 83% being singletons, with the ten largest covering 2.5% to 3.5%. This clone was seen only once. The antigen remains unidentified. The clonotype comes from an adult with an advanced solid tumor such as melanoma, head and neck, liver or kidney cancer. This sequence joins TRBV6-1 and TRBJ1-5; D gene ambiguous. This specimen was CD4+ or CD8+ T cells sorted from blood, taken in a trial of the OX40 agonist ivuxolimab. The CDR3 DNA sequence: TGTGCCAGCAGTCGACCCGAGAGGGGCAATCAGCCCCAGCATTTT. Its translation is CASSRPERGNQPQHF.